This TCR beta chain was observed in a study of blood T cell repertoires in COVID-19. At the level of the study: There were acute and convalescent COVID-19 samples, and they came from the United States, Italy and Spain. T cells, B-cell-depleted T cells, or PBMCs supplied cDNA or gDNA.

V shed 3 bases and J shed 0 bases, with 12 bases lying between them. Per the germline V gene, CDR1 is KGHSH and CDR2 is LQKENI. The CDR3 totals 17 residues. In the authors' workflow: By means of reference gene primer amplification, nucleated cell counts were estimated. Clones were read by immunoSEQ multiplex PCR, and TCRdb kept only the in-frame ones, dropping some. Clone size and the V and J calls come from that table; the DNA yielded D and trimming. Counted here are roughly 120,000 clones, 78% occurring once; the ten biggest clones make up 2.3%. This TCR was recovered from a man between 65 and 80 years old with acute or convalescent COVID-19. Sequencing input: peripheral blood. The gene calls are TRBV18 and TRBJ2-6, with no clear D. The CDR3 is CASSPTTLSSGANVLTF. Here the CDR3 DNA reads TGTGCCAGCTCACCGACGACTCTCAGCTCTGGGGCCAACGTCCTGACTTTC.